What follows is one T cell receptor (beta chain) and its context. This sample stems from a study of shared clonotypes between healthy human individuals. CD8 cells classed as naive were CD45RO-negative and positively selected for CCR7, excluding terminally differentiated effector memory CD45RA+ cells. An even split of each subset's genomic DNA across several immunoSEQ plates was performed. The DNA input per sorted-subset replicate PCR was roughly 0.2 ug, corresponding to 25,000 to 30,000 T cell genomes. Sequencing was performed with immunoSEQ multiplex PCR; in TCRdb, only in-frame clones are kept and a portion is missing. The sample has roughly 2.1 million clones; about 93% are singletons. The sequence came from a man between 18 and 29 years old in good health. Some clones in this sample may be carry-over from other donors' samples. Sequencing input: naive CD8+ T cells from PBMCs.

The CDR3 DNA sequence: TGCGCCAGCAGCTCCACGGGAGACAGTAAGCAGTACTTC. It is translated as CASSSTGDSKQYF. The chain links TRBV5-1 to TRBJ2-7, with D possibly TRBD2 on 6 matching bases. Germline CDR1 SGHRS, CDR2 YFSETQ. V was cut by 3 bases and J by 8 bases, with 15 bases left in between. This CDR3 comprises 13 residues.